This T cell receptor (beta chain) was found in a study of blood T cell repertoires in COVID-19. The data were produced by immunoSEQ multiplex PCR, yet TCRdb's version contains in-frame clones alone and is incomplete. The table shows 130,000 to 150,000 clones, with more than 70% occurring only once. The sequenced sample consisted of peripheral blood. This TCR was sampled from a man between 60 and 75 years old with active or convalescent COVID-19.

In nucleotides, the CDR3 is TGTGCCAGCAGTTACCCCCAACGGGGTAGCAGGGATACGCAGTATTTT. It is translated as CASSYPQRGSRDTQYF. The chain combines TRBV6-2 or TRBV6-3 with TRBJ2-3, with D tentatively TRBD2 (5 bases). Trimming cost V 2 bases and J 6 bases, with 18 bases left between them. The CDR3 is 16 residues long. CDR1 MNHEY and CDR2 SVGEGT come from the germline V gene.